This T cell receptor (beta chain) was documented in a study of blood T cell repertoires in COVID-19. About the research overall: Material from acute and convalescent COVID-19 was sourced from the United States, Italy and Spain. The cDNA or gDNA used as material had been derived from T cells, B-cell-depleted T cells, or PBMCs.

Authors' methods: Reference gene primers were amplified, and this amplification served to estimate nucleated cell counts. This table comes from immunoSEQ multiplex PCR, and its TCRdb copy is limited to in-frame clones, with some not included. The DNA gave D and trimming, while V, J and clone size come from that table. The table records about 230,000 clones, 80% to 90% of them present only once. This CDR3 region has 15 residues. Germline trimming cut 5 bases from V and 8 bases from J; bases unmatched to any gene: 8. Germline values: CDR1 SEHNR, CDR2 FQNEAQ (reference sequence). The chain is built from TRBV7-9 and TRBJ1-4; 10 positions agree with TRBD1. Sequenced material: peripheral blood. The receptor's source is a woman between 40 and 50 years old who had recovered from COVID-19. The CDR3 loop is CASSARDRGGEKLFF. The CDR3 DNA sequence: TGTGCCAGCAGCGCGCGGGACAGGGGAGGGGAAAAACTGTTTTTT.